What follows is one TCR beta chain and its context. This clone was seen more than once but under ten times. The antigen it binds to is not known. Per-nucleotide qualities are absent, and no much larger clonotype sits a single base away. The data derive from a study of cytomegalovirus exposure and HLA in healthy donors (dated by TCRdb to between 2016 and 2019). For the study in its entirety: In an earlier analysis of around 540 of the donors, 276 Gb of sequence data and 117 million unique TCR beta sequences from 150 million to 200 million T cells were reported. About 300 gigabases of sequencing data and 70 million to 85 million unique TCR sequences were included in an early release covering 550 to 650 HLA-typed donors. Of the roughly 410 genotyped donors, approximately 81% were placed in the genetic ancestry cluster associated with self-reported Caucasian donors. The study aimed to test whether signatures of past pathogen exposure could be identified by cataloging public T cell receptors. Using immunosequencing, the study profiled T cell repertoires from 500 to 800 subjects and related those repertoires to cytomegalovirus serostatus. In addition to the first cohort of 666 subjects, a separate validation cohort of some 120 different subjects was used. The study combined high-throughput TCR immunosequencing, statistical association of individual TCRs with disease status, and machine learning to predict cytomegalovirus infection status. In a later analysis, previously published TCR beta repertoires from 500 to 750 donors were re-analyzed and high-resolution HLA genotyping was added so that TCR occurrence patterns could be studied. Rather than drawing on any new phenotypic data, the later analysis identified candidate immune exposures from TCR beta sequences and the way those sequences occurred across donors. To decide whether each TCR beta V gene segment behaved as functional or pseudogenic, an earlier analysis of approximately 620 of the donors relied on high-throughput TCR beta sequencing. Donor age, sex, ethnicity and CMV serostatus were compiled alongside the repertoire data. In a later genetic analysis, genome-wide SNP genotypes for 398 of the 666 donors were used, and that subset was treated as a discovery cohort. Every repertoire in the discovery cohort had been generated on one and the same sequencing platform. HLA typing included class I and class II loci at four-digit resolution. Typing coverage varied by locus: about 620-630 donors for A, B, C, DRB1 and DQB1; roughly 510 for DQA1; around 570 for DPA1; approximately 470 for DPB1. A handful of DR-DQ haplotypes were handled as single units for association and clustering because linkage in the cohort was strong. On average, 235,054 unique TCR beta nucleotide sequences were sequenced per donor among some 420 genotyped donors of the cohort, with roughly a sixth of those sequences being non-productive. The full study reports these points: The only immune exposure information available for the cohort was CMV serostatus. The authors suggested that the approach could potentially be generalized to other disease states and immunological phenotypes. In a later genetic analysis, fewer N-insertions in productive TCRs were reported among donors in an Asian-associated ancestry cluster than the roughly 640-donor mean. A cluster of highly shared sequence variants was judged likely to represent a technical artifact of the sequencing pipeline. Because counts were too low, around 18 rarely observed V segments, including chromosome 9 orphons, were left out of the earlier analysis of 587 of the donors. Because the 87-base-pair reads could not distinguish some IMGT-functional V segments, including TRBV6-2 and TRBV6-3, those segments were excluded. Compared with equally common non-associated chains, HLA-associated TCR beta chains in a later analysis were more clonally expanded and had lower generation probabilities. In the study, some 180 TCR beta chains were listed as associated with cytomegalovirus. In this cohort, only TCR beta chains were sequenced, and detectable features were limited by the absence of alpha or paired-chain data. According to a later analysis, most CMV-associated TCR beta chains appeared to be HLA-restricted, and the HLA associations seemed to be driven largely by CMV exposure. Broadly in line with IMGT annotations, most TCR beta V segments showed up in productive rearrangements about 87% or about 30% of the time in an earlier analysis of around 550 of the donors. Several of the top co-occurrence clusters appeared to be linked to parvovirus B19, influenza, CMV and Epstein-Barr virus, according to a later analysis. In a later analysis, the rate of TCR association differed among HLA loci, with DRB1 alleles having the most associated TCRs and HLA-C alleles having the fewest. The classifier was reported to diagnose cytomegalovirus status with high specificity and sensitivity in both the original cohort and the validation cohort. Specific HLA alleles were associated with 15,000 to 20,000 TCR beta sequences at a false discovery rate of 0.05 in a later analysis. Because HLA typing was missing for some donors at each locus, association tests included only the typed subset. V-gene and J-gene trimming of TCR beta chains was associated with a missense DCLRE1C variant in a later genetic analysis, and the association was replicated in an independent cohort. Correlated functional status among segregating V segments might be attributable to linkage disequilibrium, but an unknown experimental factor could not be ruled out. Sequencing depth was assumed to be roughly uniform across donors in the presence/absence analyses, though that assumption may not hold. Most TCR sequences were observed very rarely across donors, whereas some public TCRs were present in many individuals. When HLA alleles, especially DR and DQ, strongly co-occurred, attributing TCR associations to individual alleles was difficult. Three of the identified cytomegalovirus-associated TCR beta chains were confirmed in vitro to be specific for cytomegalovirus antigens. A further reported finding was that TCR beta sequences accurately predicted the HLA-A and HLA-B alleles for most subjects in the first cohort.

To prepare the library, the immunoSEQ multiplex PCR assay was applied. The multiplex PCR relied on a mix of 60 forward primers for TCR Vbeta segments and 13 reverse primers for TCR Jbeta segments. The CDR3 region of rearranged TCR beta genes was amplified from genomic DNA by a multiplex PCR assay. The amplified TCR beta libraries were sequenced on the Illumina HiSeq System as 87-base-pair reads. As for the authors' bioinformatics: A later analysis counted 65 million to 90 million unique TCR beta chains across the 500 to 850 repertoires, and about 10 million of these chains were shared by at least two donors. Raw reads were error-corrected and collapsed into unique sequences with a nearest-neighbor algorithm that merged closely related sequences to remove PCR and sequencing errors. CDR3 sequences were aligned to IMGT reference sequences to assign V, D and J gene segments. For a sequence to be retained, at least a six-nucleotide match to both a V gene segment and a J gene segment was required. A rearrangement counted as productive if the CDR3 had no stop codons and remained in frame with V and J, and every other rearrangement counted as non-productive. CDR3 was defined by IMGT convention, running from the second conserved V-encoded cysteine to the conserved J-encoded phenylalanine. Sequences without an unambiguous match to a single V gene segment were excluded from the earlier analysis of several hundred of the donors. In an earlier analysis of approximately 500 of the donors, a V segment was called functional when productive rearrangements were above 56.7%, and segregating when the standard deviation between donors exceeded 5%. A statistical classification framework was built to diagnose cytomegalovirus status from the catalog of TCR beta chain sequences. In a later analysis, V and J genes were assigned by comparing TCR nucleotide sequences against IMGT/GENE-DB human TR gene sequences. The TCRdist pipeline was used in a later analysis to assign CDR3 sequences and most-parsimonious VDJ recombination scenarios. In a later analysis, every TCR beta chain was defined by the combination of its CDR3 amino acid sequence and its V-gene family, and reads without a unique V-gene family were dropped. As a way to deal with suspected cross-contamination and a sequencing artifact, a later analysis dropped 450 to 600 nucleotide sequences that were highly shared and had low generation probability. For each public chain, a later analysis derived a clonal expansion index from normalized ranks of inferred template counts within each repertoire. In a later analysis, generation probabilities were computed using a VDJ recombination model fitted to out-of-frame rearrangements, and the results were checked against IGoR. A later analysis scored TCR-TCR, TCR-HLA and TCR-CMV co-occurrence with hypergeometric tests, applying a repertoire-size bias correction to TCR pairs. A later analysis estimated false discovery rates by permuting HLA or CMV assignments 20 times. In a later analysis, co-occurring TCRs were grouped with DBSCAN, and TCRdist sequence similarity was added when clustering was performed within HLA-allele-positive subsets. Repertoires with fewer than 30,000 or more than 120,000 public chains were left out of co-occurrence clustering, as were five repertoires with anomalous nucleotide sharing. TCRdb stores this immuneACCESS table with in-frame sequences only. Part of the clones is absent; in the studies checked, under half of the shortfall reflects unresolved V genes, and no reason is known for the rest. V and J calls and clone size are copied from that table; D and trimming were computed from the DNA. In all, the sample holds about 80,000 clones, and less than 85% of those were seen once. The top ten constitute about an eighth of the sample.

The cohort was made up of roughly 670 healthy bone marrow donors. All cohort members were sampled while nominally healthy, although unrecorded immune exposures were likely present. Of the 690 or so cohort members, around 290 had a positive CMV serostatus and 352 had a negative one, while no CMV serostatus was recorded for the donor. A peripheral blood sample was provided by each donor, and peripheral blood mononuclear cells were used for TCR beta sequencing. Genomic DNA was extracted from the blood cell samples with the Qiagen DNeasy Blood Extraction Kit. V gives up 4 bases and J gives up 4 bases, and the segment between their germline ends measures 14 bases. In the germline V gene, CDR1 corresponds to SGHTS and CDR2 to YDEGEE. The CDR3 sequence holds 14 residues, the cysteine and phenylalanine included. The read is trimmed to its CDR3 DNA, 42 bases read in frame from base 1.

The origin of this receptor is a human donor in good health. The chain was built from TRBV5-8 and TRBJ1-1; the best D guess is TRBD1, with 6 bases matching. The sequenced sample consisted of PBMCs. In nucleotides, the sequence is TGTGCCAGCAGCGGAGAGGGGGAGTCCACTGAAGCTTTCTTT. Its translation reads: CASSGEGESTEAFF.